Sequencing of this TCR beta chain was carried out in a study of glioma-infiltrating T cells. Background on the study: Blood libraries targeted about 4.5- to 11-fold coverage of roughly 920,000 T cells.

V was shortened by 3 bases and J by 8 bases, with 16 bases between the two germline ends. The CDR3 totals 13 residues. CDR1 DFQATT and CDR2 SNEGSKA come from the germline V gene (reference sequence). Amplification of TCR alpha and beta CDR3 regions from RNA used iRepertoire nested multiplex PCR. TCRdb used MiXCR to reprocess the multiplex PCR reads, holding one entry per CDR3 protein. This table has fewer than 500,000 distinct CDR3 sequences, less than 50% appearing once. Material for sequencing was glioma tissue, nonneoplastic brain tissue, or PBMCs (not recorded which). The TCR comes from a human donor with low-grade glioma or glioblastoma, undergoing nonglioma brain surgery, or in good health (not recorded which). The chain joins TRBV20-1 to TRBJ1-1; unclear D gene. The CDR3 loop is CSARGTGIPEAFF. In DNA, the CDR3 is TGCAGTGCTAGGGGTACCGGGATCCCCGAAGCTTTCTTT.